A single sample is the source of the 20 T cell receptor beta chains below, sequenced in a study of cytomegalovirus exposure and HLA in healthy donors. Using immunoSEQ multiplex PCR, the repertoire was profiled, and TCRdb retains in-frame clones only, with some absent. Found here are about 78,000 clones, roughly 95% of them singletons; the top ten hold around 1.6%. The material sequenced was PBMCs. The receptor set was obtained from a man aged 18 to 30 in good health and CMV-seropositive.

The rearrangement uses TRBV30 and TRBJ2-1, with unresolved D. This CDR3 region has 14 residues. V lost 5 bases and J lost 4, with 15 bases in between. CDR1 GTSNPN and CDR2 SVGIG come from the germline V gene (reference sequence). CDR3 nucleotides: TGTGCCTGGGACACCTCAATTGGGTACAATGAGCAGTTCTTC. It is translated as CAWDTSIGYNEQFF.

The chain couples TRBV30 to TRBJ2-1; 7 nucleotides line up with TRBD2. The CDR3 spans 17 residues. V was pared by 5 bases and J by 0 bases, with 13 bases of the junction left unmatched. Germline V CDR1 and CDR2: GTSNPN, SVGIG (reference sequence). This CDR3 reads CAWSGLVALTSYNEQFF. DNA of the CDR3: TGTGCCTGGTCAGGACTAGTCGCCTTAACCTCCTACAATGAGCAGTTCTTC.

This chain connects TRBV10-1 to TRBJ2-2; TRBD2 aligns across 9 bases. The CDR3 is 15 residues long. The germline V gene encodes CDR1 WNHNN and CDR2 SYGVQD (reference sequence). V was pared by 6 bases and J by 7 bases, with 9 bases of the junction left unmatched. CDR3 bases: TGCGCCAGCAGCAAGAGCGGCGGGGGGGACGGGGAGCTGTTTTTT. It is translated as CASSKSGGGDGELFF.

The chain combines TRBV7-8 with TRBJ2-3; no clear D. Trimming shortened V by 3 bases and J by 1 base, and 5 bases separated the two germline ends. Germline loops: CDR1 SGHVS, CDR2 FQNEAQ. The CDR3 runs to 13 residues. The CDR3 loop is CASSFRGTDTQYF. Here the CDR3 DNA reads TGTGCCAGCAGCTTCCGGGGCACAGATACGCAGTATTTT. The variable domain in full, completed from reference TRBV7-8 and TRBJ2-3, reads GAGVSQSPRYKVAKRGQDVALRCDPISGHVSLFWYQQALGQGPEFLTYFQNEAQLDKSGLPSDRFFAERPEGSVSTLKIQRTQQEDSAVYLCASSFRGTDTQYFGPGTRLTVL.

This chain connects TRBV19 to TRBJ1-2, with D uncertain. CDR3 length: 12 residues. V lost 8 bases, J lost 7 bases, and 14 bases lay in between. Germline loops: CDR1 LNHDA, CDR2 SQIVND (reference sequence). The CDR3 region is CASSPPGSGYTF. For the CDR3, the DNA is TGTGCCAGTTCCCCCCCGGGGTCTGGCTACACCTTC.

For the CDR3, the DNA is TGTGCCAGCAGTTCCTCACCGTCGGGTCCAGATACGCAGTATTTT. This sequence encodes CASSSSPSGPDTQYF. This chain uses TRBV6-5 with TRBJ2-3; D is unclear. The ends were cut back, 4 bases at V and 4 bases at J, with 15 bases in the middle. The CDR3 sequence is 15 residues long. CDR1 MNHEY and CDR2 SVGAGI come from the germline V gene.

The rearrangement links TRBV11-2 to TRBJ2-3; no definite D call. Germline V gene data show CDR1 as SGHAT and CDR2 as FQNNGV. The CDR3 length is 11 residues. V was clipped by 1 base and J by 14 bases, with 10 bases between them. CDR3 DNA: TGTGCCAGCAGCTTAGTTTATAGTCGGTATTTT. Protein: CASSLVYSRYF.

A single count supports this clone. CDR3 sequence reads: CASSVGTVTDTQYF. The CDR3 DNA is TGTGCCAGCAGCGTAGGGACAGTCACAGATACGCAGTATTTT. This chain connects TRBV9 to TRBJ2-3, with a tentative D call TRBD1 (6 bases). The CDR3 runs 14 residues. V lost 0 bases to trimming and J lost 2 bases, with 7 bases between them. CDR1 SGDLS and CDR2 YYNGEE come from the germline V gene.

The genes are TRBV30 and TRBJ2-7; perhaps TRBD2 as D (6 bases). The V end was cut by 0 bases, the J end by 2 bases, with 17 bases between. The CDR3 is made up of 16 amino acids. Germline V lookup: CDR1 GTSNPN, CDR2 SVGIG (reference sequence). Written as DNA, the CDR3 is TGTGCCTGGAGTGTACAGCAAAGGGAGGTGGCCTACGAGCAGTACTTC. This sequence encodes CAWSVQQREVAYEQYF.

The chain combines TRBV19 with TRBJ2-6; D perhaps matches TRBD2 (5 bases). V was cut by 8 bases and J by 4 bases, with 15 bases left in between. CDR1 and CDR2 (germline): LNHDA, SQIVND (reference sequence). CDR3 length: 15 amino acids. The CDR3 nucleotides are TGTGCCAGTTGCCGGAGGTCTTCCGGGGCCAACGTCCTGACTTTC. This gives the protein CASCRRSSGANVLTF. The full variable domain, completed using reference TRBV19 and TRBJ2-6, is DGGITQSPKYLFRKEGQNVTLSCEQNLNHDAMYWYRQDPGQGLRLIYYSQIVNDFQKGDIAEGYSVSREKKESFPLTVTSAQKNPTAFYLCASCRRSSGANVLTFGAGSRLTVL.

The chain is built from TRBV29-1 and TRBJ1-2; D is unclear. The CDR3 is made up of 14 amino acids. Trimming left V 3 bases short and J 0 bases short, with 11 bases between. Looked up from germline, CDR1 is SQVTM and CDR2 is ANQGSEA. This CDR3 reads CSVEGGGANYGYTF. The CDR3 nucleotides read TGCAGCGTTGAGGGAGGAGGAGCTAACTATGGCTACACCTTC. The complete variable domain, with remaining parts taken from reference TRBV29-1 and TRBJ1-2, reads SAVISQKPSRDICQRGTSLTIQCQVDSQVTMMFWYRQQPGQSLTLIATANQGSEATYESGFVIDKFPISRPNLTFSTLTVSNMSPEDSSIYLCSVEGGGANYGYTFGSGTRLTVV.

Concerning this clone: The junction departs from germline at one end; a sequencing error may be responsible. CDR3 region: CASSYSTGQGGRGIF. The CDR3 nucleotides read TGTGCCAGCAGTTACTCCACTGGACAGGGAGGACGGGGGATTTTT. The rearrangement uses TRBV6-6 and TRBJ1-4; 8 positions agree with TRBD1. The CDR3 is 15 amino acids. Germline values: CDR1 MNHNY, CDR2 SVGAGI (reference sequence).

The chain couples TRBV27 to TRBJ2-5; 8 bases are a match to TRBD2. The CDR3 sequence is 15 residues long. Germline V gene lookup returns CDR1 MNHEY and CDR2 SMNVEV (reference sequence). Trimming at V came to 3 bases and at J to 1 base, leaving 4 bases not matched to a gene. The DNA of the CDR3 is TGTGCCAGCAGTTTCTGGCTAGCGGGCCAAGAGACCCAGTACTTC. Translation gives CASSFWLAGQETQYF.

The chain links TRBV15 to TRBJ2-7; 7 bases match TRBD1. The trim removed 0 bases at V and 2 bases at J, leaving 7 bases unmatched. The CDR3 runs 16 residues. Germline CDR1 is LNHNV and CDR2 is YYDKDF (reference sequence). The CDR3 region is CATSRDQWDSTYEQYF. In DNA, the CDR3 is TGTGCCACCAGCAGAGATCAATGGGACAGTACCTACGAGCAGTACTTC.

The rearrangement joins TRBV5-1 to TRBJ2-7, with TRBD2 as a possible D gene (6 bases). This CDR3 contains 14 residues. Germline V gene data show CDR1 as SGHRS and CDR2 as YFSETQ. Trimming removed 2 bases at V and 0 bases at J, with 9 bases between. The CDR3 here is CASSFFGSSYEQYF. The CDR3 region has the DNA TGCGCCAGCAGCTTTTTCGGGAGCTCCTACGAGCAGTACTTC.

CDR3 DNA: TGCGCCAGCAGCCGACGAGCCCAGGGTCCGGACACTGAAGCTTTCTTT. This encodes CASSRRAQGPDTEAFF. V gene TRBV5-1 combines with J gene TRBJ1-1; D possibly corresponds to TRBD1 (5 bases). Between the trimmed V and J ends, which lost 4 bases and 3 bases, there was a span of 19 bases. CDR1 and CDR2 (germline): SGHRS, YFSETQ. The CDR3 is made up of 16 amino acids.

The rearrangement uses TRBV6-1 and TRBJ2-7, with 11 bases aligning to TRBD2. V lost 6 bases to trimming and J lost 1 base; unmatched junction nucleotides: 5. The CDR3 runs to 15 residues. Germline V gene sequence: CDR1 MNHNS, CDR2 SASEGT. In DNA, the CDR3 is TGTGCCAGCAGGCTACTAGCGGGGGCATCCTACGAGCAGTACTTC. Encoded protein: CASRLLAGASYEQYF.

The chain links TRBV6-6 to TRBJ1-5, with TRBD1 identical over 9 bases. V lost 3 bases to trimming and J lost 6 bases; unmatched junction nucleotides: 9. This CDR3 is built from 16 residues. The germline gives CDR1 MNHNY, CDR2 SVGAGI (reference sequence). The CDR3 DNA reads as TGTGCCAGCAGTTATCCCGGGACAGGGTTCGGTCAGCCCCAGCATTTT. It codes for CASSYPGTGFGQPQHF.

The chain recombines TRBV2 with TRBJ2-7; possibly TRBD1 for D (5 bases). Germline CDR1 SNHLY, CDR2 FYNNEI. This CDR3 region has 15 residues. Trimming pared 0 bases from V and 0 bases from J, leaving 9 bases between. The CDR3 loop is CASSEAGAISYEQYF. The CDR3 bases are TGTGCCAGCAGTGAAGCAGGGGCGATCTCCTACGAGCAGTACTTC.

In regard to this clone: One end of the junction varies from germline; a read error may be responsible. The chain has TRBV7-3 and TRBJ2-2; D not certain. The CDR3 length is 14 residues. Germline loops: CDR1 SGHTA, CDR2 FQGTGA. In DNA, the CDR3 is TGTGCCAGCAGCGAAACCAGGAACCCCGGGGAGCTGTTTTTT. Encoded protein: CASSETRNPGELFF.